These T cell receptor beta chains were read from a single sample in a study of shared clonotypes between healthy human individuals. The table came from immunoSEQ multiplex PCR; TCRdb's copy has only in-frame clones and leaves some out. The table includes 850,000 to 1,200,000 clones, roughly 75% detected once. Input material: memory CD4+ T cells sorted from blood. These TCRs come from a man younger than 35 in good health. Each CDR3 is given without its conserved first and last residue. Each record gives: V gene, CDR3 protein.

>TRBV23-1
ASLGERYRNTIY
>TRBV7-9
ASSIFLSRSGRVADTQY
>TRBV6-1
ASKIEGFNYAGYT
>TRBV30
AWKGGGGNQPQH
>TRBV2
ASSPGQGGADTQY
>TRBV5-1
ASSSGQVTGELF
>TRBV7-7
ASSLGKNSPLH
>TRBV7-9
ASSPLAYQETQY
>TRBV11-2
ASSPGLETQY
>TRBV19
ASSSLTAKYEKLF
>TRBV29-1
SGTRTDTQY
>TRBV18
ASSLRGADTQY
>TRBV5-1
ASSFGSSGRARTGELF
>TRBV6-5
ASSWIDRGGYT
>TRBV19
ASCRTSGRDEQF
>TRBV10-3
AISEGTGGGAAQH
>TRBV7-2
ASSLEGGIAKNIQY
>TRBV6-1
ATITGGTGQPQH
>TRBV11-2
ASSPGTGRTDTQY
>TRBV10-3
ATTGGEPFEQY
>TRBV5-6
ASSRPGQMNTEAF
>TRBV5-1
ASSLEGDSPLH
>TRBV12-5
ASSPRETQY
>TRBV21-1
ASSKVGNRRIEKNTGELF